Listed below are T cell receptor beta chains from one sample, sequenced in a study of CXCR3-negative and CXCR3-positive naive CD8 T cells. TCRdb reworked the 5' RACE reads into one entry per CDR3 protein, no DNA. The clone table shows 100,000 to 150,000 distinct CDR3 sequences, with the ten largest holding approximately 0.54%. Sequenced sample: naive CXCR3+ CD8+ T cells from blood. The receptors derive from a human donor in good health. Some clones in this sample may be carry-over from other donors' samples. Both conserved end residues are part of each CDR3. Fields, in order: V gene, J gene, CDR3 protein.

v_call: TRBV18; j_call: TRBJ1-1; cdr3_aa: CASSPPNGEQGAFF
v_call: TRBV7-9; j_call: TRBJ2-7; cdr3_aa: CASSRGHLDLYEQYF
v_call: TRBV5-1; j_call: TRBJ1-2; cdr3_aa: CASSLEPRGDYGYTF
v_call: TRBV18; j_call: TRBJ2-7; cdr3_aa: CASSPPTDRAEQYF
v_call: TRBV29-1; j_call: TRBJ2-7; cdr3_aa: CSVATGGPYEQYF
v_call: TRBV6-1; j_call: TRBJ1-5; cdr3_aa: CASSVTSNQPQHF
v_call: TRBV7-2; j_call: TRBJ2-1; cdr3_aa: CASHSWSGDEQFF
v_call: TRBV4-3; j_call: TRBJ1-2; cdr3_aa: CASSQEAEGNGYTF
v_call: TRBV29-1; j_call: TRBJ1-2; cdr3_aa: CSTLNGVDYTF
v_call: TRBV29-1; j_call: TRBJ2-1; cdr3_aa: CSVEEVLEQFF
v_call: TRBV27; j_call: TRBJ2-7; cdr3_aa: CASSRDRYYEQYF
v_call: TRBV4-3; j_call: TRBJ2-7; cdr3_aa: CASSQAVVAGDEQYF
v_call: TRBV10-3; j_call: TRBJ2-7; cdr3_aa: CAIRGERDEQYF
v_call: TRBV5-1; j_call: TRBJ2-2; cdr3_aa: CASTPYAGELFF
v_call: TRBV7-9; j_call: TRBJ2-1; cdr3_aa: CATRPSSYNEQFF
v_call: TRBV6-6; j_call: TRBJ2-7; cdr3_aa: CASSPRTGTYEQYF
v_call: TRBV4-1; j_call: TRBJ2-1; cdr3_aa: CASTPSLAGGQREQFF
v_call: TRBV20-1; j_call: TRBJ2-7; cdr3_aa: CSARDRNRSPSYEQYF
v_call: TRBV10-3; j_call: TRBJ2-7; cdr3_aa: CAISDGQGGGEQYF
v_call: TRBV28; j_call: TRBJ2-5; cdr3_aa: CASSLVAGGEISEETQYF
v_call: TRBV20-1; j_call: TRBJ1-5; cdr3_aa: CSARAGNQPQHF
v_call: TRBV5-1; j_call: TRBJ2-7; cdr3_aa: CASSLSGSWYEQYF
v_call: TRBV13; j_call: TRBJ1-1; cdr3_aa: CASSFREGTEAFF
v_call: TRBV5-6; j_call: TRBJ1-2; cdr3_aa: CASSSLAGPDYGYTF
v_call: TRBV7-2; j_call: TRBJ2-3; cdr3_aa: CASSVARDSRVNTQYF
v_call: TRBV2; j_call: TRBJ2-1; cdr3_aa: CASSEGWSSYNEQFF
v_call: TRBV5-1; j_call: TRBJ2-7; cdr3_aa: CASSLTGFNEQYF
v_call: TRBV27; j_call: TRBJ1-2; cdr3_aa: CASSLGYRTDHYGYTF